This T cell receptor beta chain stems from a study of T cell responses to AZD1222 COVID-19 vaccine. Comment on this clone: The antigen is unknown.

Researchers grouped second doses given at about 4 or about 12 weeks into one pool. Clones were read by immunoSEQ multiplex PCR, and TCRdb kept only the in-frame ones, dropping some. Of around 200,000 clones listed, approximately 94% are singletons. Study-wide findings and caveats: There were mostly white British donors and more females than males, and clonal diversity was possibly underestimated. Spike-specific TCRs gained breadth and depth after people received two AZD1222 doses. The span of vaccine-associated CD4 TCRs extended across spike, with dominance at 160-218 and 743-854.

The source of this sequence is an adult who received the AZD1222 COVID-19 vaccine. The source material was peripheral blood, sampled 28 days after the second AZD1222 dose.

CDR3 in amino acids: CASSQSNPGQGGVGQDEQFF. CDR3 nucleotides: TGCGCCAGCAGTCAATCAAACCCCGGACAGGGGGGAGTTGGACAAGATGAGCAGTTCTTC. The V call is TRBV23-1, the J call TRBJ2-1, with 10 positions matching TRBD1. TRBV23-1 counts as an open reading frame of uncertain function. Trimming cost V 0 bases and J 8 bases; bases outside gene matches: 19. The CDR3 totals 20 residues.